This T cell receptor beta chain originates from a study of T cells in Graves' hyperthyroidism and ophthalmopathy. In its sample, this clonotype was seen many times. Germline CDR1 reads LGHDT; CDR2 reads YNNKEL (reference sequence). V gave up 0 bases and J gave up 2 bases, with 15 bases separating them. The CDR3 spans 17 residues. Regions amplified from RNA transcripts were the TCR beta CDR3 regions. When the TCR CDR3 underwent first-round RT-PCR, the HTBI primer set was used. One entry per CDR3 protein results from TCRdb running MiXCR on the multiplex PCR reads. The sample carries more than 500,000 distinct CDR3 sequences, around 15% recorded once.

This receptor was identified in a woman in her forties with Graves' hyperthyroidism. Sequenced: blood. The chain has TRBV3-1 and TRBJ2-3; the D gene is possibly TRBD2 (5 bases). In DNA form, the CDR3 reads TGTGCCAGCAGCCAAGATGTTTTGCAGCGGTCCACAGATACGCAGTATTTT. Its translation is CASSQDVLQRSTDTQYF.